A single sample is the source of the 7 T cell receptor beta chains below, sequenced in a study of control samples from healthy donors and cancer patients. Profiled with immunoSEQ multiplex PCR; TCRdb holds only in-frame clones, not every one. The sample has around 140,000 clones, over 85% seen once. The source material was blood. These receptors came from a man between 18 and 35 years old in good health.

The J gene is TRBJ2-3, the V gene TRBV19; no definite D call. Per germline, CDR1 LNHDA and CDR2 SQIVND (reference sequence). The germline V and J ends were trimmed by 3 bases and 0 bases, with 13 bases remaining between them. CDR3 length: 16 residues. For the CDR3, the DNA is TGTGCCAGTAGTATTGACTTCTATCCTAGCACAGATACGCAGTATTTT. It yields the protein CASSIDFYPSTDTQYF.

This chain uses TRBV5-6 with TRBJ2-3; TRBD1 matches 9 bases. V lost 3 bases to trimming and J lost 4 bases; unmatched junction nucleotides: 12. From germline, CDR1 is SGHDT and CDR2 YYEEEE. The CDR3 spans 17 residues. The CDR3 DNA is TGTGCCAGCAGCTGGGACAGAGGGACAGGGACATCAGATACGCAGTATTTT. Translation gives CASSWDRGTGTSDTQYF.

The chain joins TRBV6-4 to TRBJ2-7; the match to TRBD1 covers 10 bases. V dropped 3 bases and J dropped 5; count of bases not matched to a gene: 7. The CDR3 totals 15 residues. Germline values: CDR1 MRHNA, CDR2 SNTAGT. CDR3 in amino acids: CASSESGDRGNEQYF. Written as DNA, the CDR3 is TGTGCCAGCAGTGAAAGTGGGGACAGGGGAAACGAGCAGTACTTC.

The CDR3: CASSLGSAYNQPQHF. Here the CDR3 DNA reads TGTGCCAGCAGCTTAGGGTCAGCATACAATCAGCCCCAGCATTTT. The chain recombines TRBV11-2 with TRBJ1-5, with D unresolved. The CDR3 runs 15 residues. Deletions cut 1 base from V and 3 bases from J, with 10 bases between. Germline assignment: CDR1 SGHAT and CDR2 FQNNGV.

J is TRBJ1-1 and V is TRBV6-5; D possibly corresponds to TRBD1 (6 bases). The CDR3 extends over 16 amino acids. Per germline, CDR1 MNHEY and CDR2 SVGAGI. V dropped 2 bases and J dropped 0 bases, with 13 bases sitting between them. CDR3 bases: TGTGCCAGCAGTTACGGGAGGGGGGCCCTGAACACTGAAGCTTTCTTT. Protein: CASSYGRGALNTEAFF.

J is TRBJ2-1 and V is TRBV6-6; D may be TRBD2 (6 bases). The ends were cut back, 10 bases at V and 2 bases at J, with 15 bases in the middle. The V gene's germline CDR1 is MNHNY and CDR2 SVGAGI (reference sequence). The CDR3 covers 14 residues. CDR3 region: CATRRAPTYNEQFF. DNA of the CDR3: TGTGCCACCAGGAGGGCTCCCACCTACAATGAGCAGTTCTTC.

The V call is TRBV5-6, the J call TRBJ1-1, with no clear D. The CDR3 runs to 13 residues. Trimming removed 3 bases from V and 1 base from J, with 7 bases in between. CDR1 and CDR2 (germline): SGHDT, YYEEEE. This CDR3 reads CASSSRPNTEAFF. CDR3 DNA sequence: TGTGCCAGCAGCTCGCGTCCGAACACTGAAGCTTTCTTT.